This is a list of T cell receptor beta chains from one sample in a study of ipilimumab plus nivolumab after autologous stem cell transplantation. Assay used: immunoSEQ multiplex PCR; TCRdb lists only in-frame clones, some missing. The sample includes about 4,800 clones, around 66% of them seen just once. Sample: PBMCs, taken in a trial of ipilimumab plus nivolumab as post-transplant consolidation. These receptors originate from a male donor with multiple myeloma. Each CDR3 is given with its conserved first and last residue. D genes are given only for firm matches. Expanded clones are given a class, and other clones once, few, many or no size at all.

CASSLGLKEGGTEAFF | TGTGCCAGCAGCTTAGGCCTGAAGGAGGGAGGCACTGAAGCTTTCTTT | TRBV13 | NA | NA | TRBJ1-1
CASSYRLAGYEQYF | TGTGCCAGCAGTTACCGGCTAGCGGGGTACGAGCAGTACTTC | TRBV6-5 | medium-sized | TRBD2 | TRBJ2-7
CASNLGVGNSPLHF | TGTGCCAGTAATTTGGGGGTGGGCAATTCACCCCTCCACTTT | TRBV19 | NA | NA | TRBJ1-6
CASSATLSGGGYNEQFF | TGTGCCAGCAGTGCCACCCTCAGCGGGGGGGGGTACAATGAGCAGTTCTTC | TRBV6-1 | NA | TRBD2 | TRBJ2-1
CASSLVGNQPQHF | TGTGCCAGCAGCTTAGTGGGCAATCAGCCCCAGCATTTT | TRBV7-9 | NA | NA | TRBJ1-5
CASSGQGNTEAFF | TGTGCCAGCAGCGGACAGGGGAACACTGAAGCTTTCTTT | TRBV9 | few | TRBD1 | TRBJ1-1
CASSYPGLAGFEQYF | TGTGCCAGCAGTTACCCCGGACTAGCGGGATTCGAGCAGTACTTC | TRBV6-5 | NA | TRBD2 | TRBJ2-7
CASSLVAGTIAGELFF | TGTGCCAGCAGCTTGGTGGCAGGGACTATCGCCGGGGAGCTGTTTTTT | TRBV5-4 | NA | TRBD2 | TRBJ2-2
CASRSPGREREQYF | TGTGCCAGCAGGTCACCGGGACGGGAGCGTGAGCAGTACTTC | TRBV28 | few | NA | TRBJ2-7
CASSYSTGSSYEQYF | TGTGCCAGCAGTTACTCGACGGGTAGTTCCTACGAGCAGTACTTC | TRBV6-6 | NA | NA | TRBJ2-7
CASSLGTPRDSPLHF | TGTGCCAGCAGCTTAGGGACCCCCCGAGATTCACCCCTCCACTTT | TRBV7-2 | NA | NA | TRBJ1-6
CASTPGNVGHGYTF | TGTGCCAGTACCCCGGGGAACGTGGGGCATGGCTACACCTTC | TRBV19 | NA | NA | TRBJ1-2
CASSLRQTGSTQYF | TGTGCCAGCAGCTTGAGACAGACGGGGAGCACGCAGTATTTT | TRBV5-6 | NA | NA | TRBJ2-3
CASTGAGTGGQETQYF | TGCGCCAGCACCGGGGCAGGGACAGGGGGTCAAGAGACCCAGTACTTC | TRBV5-1 | NA | TRBD1 | TRBJ2-5
CASSQANRGGMGYTF | TGCGCCAGCAGCCAAGCCAACAGGGGAGGGATGGGCTACACCTTC | TRBV4-3 | NA | TRBD1 | TRBJ1-2
CASSSRTSAEYNEQFF | TGTGCCAGCAGCTCCCGGACTAGCGCGGAATACAATGAGCAGTTCTTC | TRBV11-1 | NA | TRBD2 | TRBJ2-1
CASSFLYNEQFF | TGTGCCAGCAGTTTCCTATACAATGAGCAGTTCTTC | TRBV28 | NA | NA | TRBJ2-1
CASSVQGTYEQYF | TGCGCCAGCAGTGTACAGGGTACCTACGAGCAGTACTTC | TRBV4-1 | once | NA | TRBJ2-7
CASSERNTEAFF | TGTGCCAGCAGCGAAAGGAACACTGAAGCTTTCTTT | TRBV7-9 | NA | NA | TRBJ1-1
CASSVGAGAGGSYEQYF | TGTGCCAGCAGCGTAGGGGCCGGGGCGGGGGGCTCCTACGAGCAGTACTTC | TRBV9 | few | TRBD2 | TRBJ2-7
CASSLGSGEQYF | TGTGCCAGCAGCTTAGGGAGTGGCGAGCAGTACTTC | TRBV11-3 | NA | NA | TRBJ2-7
CASRNSGRADTGELFF | TGTGCCAGCAGGAATAGCGGGAGGGCGGACACCGGGGAGCTGTTTTTT | TRBV5-4 | NA | TRBD2 | TRBJ2-2
CASSLGPNQPQHF | TGTGCCAGCAGCTTGGGACCGAATCAGCCCCAGCATTTT | TRBV11-3 | NA | NA | TRBJ1-5
CASSQDAPGIYGYTF | TGCGCCAGCAGCCAAGATGCGCCGGGGATCTATGGCTACACCTTC | TRBV4-1 | few | NA | TRBJ1-2
CASSRGQGYGNTIYF | TGTGCCAGCAGCCGAGGACAGGGATACGGAAACACCATATATTTT | TRBV7-8 | NA | TRBD1 | TRBJ1-3
CASSLDPGRYGYTF | TGTGCCAGCAGCTTGGACCCAGGGCGCTATGGCTACACCTTC | TRBV5-6 | few | NA | TRBJ1-2
CASSVEWETQYF | TGTGCCAGCAGCGTGGAGTGGGAGACCCAGTACTTC | TRBV7-9 | NA | NA | TRBJ2-5
CASSPRDRVYGYTF | TGTGCCAGCTCACCCCGGGACAGGGTCTATGGCTACACCTTC | TRBV18 | NA | TRBD1 | TRBJ1-2
CASSLTGGLDTQYF | TGTGCCAGCAGCTTAACAGGGGGCTTAGATACGCAGTATTTT | TRBV7-3 | NA | TRBD1 | TRBJ2-3
CASSGGAGYNEQFF | TGTGCCAGCAGTGGGGGAGCAGGCTACAATGAGCAGTTCTTC | TRBV27 | NA | NA | TRBJ2-1
CASSLARTPQRDEQFF | TGTGCCAGCAGCTTAGCACGGACCCCCCAACGTGATGAGCAGTTCTTC | TRBV7-9 | NA | NA | TRBJ2-1
CASSPPSTDTQYF | TGTGCCAGCAGTCCCCCTAGCACAGATACGCAGTATTTT | TRBV27 | NA | NA | TRBJ2-3
CASSERNTEAFF | TGTGCCAGCAGCGAAAGGAACACTGAAGCTTTCTTT | TRBV5-8 | few | NA | TRBJ1-1
CASSDAGSGANVLTF | TGTGCCAGCAGCGACGCAGGCTCTGGGGCCAACGTCCTGACTTTC | TRBV9 | medium-sized | NA | TRBJ2-6
CASSYSGQMNTEAFF | TGTGCCAGCAGTTACTCGGGACAGATGAACACTGAAGCTTTCTTT | TRBV6-6 | NA | TRBD1 | TRBJ1-1
CASSLALKTGNYGYTF | TGTGCCAGCAGCCTGGCCCTAAAGACAGGGAACTATGGCTACACCTTC | TRBV7-9 | NA | TRBD1 | TRBJ1-2
CSVEPGQSRDNEQFF | TGCAGCGTTGAACCGGGACAGTCGAGAGACAATGAGCAGTTCTTC | TRBV29-1 | NA | TRBD1 | TRBJ2-1
CASSRPLGPQSTDTQYF | TGTGCCAGCAGCCGGCCCCTGGGACCCCAGAGCACAGATACGCAGTATTTT | TRBV5-4 | few | NA | TRBJ2-3
CASSPTKEGNTIYF | TGTGCCAGCTCACCAACTAAGGAGGGAAACACCATATATTTT | TRBV18 | NA | NA | TRBJ1-3
CASSEMDRVDGYTF | TGTGCCAGCAGTGAAATGGACAGGGTAGATGGCTACACCTTC | TRBV2 | NA | TRBD1 | TRBJ1-2
CASSQGGLAGRMGQYF | TGTGCCAGCAGCCAAGGTGGACTAGCGGGCCGAATGGGGCAGTACTTC | TRBV4-2 | NA | TRBD2 | TRBJ2-7